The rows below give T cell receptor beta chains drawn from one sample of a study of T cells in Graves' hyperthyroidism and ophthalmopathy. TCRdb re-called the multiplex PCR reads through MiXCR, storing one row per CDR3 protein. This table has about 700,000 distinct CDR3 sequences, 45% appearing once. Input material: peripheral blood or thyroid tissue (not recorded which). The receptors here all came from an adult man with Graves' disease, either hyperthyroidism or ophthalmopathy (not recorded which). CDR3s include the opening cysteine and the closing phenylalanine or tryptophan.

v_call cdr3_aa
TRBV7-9 CASSLVRGAGNQPQHF
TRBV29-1 CSAQDRGVYGYTF
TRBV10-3 CAISDGTAGNEKLFF
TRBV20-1 CSASRGSDTEAFF
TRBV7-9 CASSNGRETQYF
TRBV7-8 CASSYRGINQPQHF
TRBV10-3 CASGESVYEQYF
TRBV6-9 CASTPTQGGHGYTF
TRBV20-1 CSAINAPLIYEQYF
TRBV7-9 CASSLGRRENTGELFF
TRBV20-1 CSWGRQGAGNTEAFF
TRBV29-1 CSVGGQGVFGHGELFF
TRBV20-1 CSAVGTGNTEAFF
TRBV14 CASSQDIGTGEDEKLFF
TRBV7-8 CASSLDRPGQGSEKLFF
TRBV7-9 CASSKDRGYNQPQHF
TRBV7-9 CASSLVASGLDTQYF
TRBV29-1 CSVEGQRGRAETQYF
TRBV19 CASIEYGYSGNTIYF
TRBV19 CASESTGNYEQYF
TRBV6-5 CASSGGGKTQHF
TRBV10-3 CASSSYRVGSNTEAFF
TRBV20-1 CSAEDRVIAGGYTF